This is a list of T cell receptor beta chains from one sample in a study of T-cell reconstitution after alpha-beta-depleted transplantation in children. MiXCR, run by TCRdb on the PCR reads, gives a single entry per CDR3 protein. The sample includes about 350,000 distinct CDR3 sequences, 10% to 15% seen only once; the top ten take roughly 4.3%. The specimen comprised PBMCs, sampled from the stem cell graft. These receptors came from a human donor who donated a stem cell graft to a child with Fanconi anemia. Each CDR3 is given with its conserved first and last residue. Each record gives: clone size, V gene, J gene, D gene, CDR3 DNA, CDR3 protein. The D gene is left open where the match is weak. The size field is filled for only some rows; it gives once, few, many or a size class.

clone size: many; V gene: TRBV6-5; J gene: TRBJ1-1; D gene: TRBD1; CDR3 DNA: TGTGCCAGCAGTTCGACAGGGAAAGCTTTCTTT; CDR3 protein: CASSSTGKAFF
clone size: .; V gene: TRBV3-1; J gene: TRBJ1-2; D gene: .; CDR3 DNA: TGTGCCAGCAGCCCCAGAGGTGGGGGCTTCGACTATGGCTACACCTTC; CDR3 protein: CASSPRGGGFDYGYTF
clone size: .; V gene: TRBV14; J gene: TRBJ2-3; D gene: TRBD1; CDR3 DNA: TGTGCCAGCAGCCCCCGGACAGGCAGAGAGAGCACAGATACGCAGTATTTT; CDR3 protein: CASSPRTGRESTDTQYF
clone size: .; V gene: TRBV29-1; J gene: TRBJ1-2; D gene: TRBD1; CDR3 DNA: TGCAGCGTTGTATTGCGGACAGGGAATGGCTACACCTTC; CDR3 protein: CSVVLRTGNGYTF
clone size: .; V gene: TRBV28; J gene: TRBJ1-1; D gene: .; CDR3 DNA: TGTGCCAGCAGTTTTCTGGTAGGGAGCGGCACTGAAGCTTTCTTT; CDR3 protein: CASSFLVGSGTEAFF
clone size: few; V gene: TRBV7-6; J gene: TRBJ2-3; D gene: TRBD2; CDR3 DNA: TGTGCCAGCAGCTTACTGACTAGCGGGGGCATAGATACGCAGTATTTT; CDR3 protein: CASSLLTSGGIDTQYF
clone size: many; V gene: TRBV7-9; J gene: TRBJ2-7; D gene: .; CDR3 DNA: TGTGCCAGCAGCTTAGGACTGTACTACGAGCAGTACTTC; CDR3 protein: CASSLGLYYEQYF
clone size: few; V gene: TRBV20-1; J gene: TRBJ2-3; D gene: TRBD1; CDR3 DNA: TGCAGTGCTAGAAGGGGTCGGGACAGGGTGCTAGATACGCAGTATTTT; CDR3 protein: CSARRGRDRVLDTQYF
clone size: .; V gene: TRBV7-6; J gene: TRBJ2-3; D gene: .; CDR3 DNA: TGTGCCAGCAAGGGCTCGAACACAGATACGCAGTATTTT; CDR3 protein: CASKGSNTDTQYF
clone size: few; V gene: TRBV20-1; J gene: TRBJ2-5; D gene: TRBD2; CDR3 DNA: TGCAGTGCTAGATTGGACCCTGGAAGACCGGGACTAGCGGGGGGGCTGTTCCGGTGGGAGACCCAGTACTTC; CDR3 protein: CSARLDPGRPGLAGGLFRWETQYF
clone size: .; V gene: TRBV5-4; J gene: TRBJ1-2; D gene: .; CDR3 DNA: TGTGCCAGCAGCTTCGGGGGGACTAACTATGGCTACACCTTC; CDR3 protein: CASSFGGTNYGYTF
clone size: few; V gene: TRBV12-3/TRBV12-4; J gene: TRBJ1-4; D gene: .; CDR3 DNA: TGTGCCAGCAGTCCAACAGGTGGGGGTGAAAAACTGTTTTTT; CDR3 protein: CASSPTGGGEKLFF
clone size: many; V gene: TRBV12-3/TRBV12-4; J gene: TRBJ1-4; D gene: .; CDR3 DNA: TGTGCCAGCAGTTACCGTTCAACTAATGAAAAACTGTTTTTT; CDR3 protein: CASSYRSTNEKLFF
clone size: few; V gene: TRBV27; J gene: TRBJ2-5; D gene: TRBD1; CDR3 DNA: TGTGCCAGCAGTTTACGCGACAGGGTCGGAGAGACCCAGTACTTC; CDR3 protein: CASSLRDRVGETQYF
clone size: many; V gene: TRBV15; J gene: TRBJ2-4; D gene: TRBD1; CDR3 DNA: TGTGCCACCAGCAAGGGGGCGGGTATAGACATTCAGTACTTC; CDR3 protein: CATSKGAGIDIQYF
clone size: few; V gene: TRBV5-1; J gene: TRBJ2-2; D gene: .; CDR3 DNA: TGCGCCAGCATGGGGGTCGCCACCGGGGAGCTGTTTTTT; CDR3 protein: CASMGVATGELFF
clone size: few; V gene: TRBV20-1; J gene: TRBJ2-3; D gene: .; CDR3 DNA: TGCAGTGCTAGATCATACCGGACTGCTAGCACAGATACGCAGTATTTT; CDR3 protein: CSARSYRTASTDTQYF
clone size: many; V gene: TRBV7-8; J gene: TRBJ2-5; D gene: TRBD1; CDR3 DNA: TGTGCCAGCAGCTCAGGAATGGACAGGGGGTTCCCAGAGACCCAGTACTTC; CDR3 protein: CASSSGMDRGFPETQYF
clone size: .; V gene: TRBV4-2; J gene: TRBJ1-4; D gene: TRBD1; CDR3 DNA: TGTGCCAGCAGCCGACCTTCGGGACAGGGTAGCGAAAAACTGTTTTTT; CDR3 protein: CASSRPSGQGSEKLFF
clone size: few; V gene: TRBV20-1; J gene: TRBJ1-2; D gene: TRBD1; CDR3 DNA: TGCAGTGCTAGAAAGGAGGGGGCGACGGGCTACACCTTC; CDR3 protein: CSARKEGATGYTF
clone size: many; V gene: TRBV2; J gene: TRBJ2-1; D gene: .; CDR3 DNA: TGTGCCAGCAGTTACTACAATGAGCAGTTCTTC; CDR3 protein: CASSYYNEQFF
clone size: few; V gene: TRBV20-1; J gene: TRBJ2-1; D gene: .; CDR3 DNA: TGCAGTGCTAGAGAGACTCCCAAGGATGAGCAGTTCTTC; CDR3 protein: CSARETPKDEQFF
clone size: few; V gene: TRBV5-6; J gene: TRBJ1-4; D gene: .; CDR3 DNA: TGTGCCAGCAGCTTGGCCCCGGCGGATGAAAAACTGTTTTTT; CDR3 protein: CASSLAPADEKLFF
clone size: .; V gene: TRBV5-1; J gene: TRBJ2-7; D gene: .; CDR3 DNA: TGCGCCAGCAGCCCCGGTTTGTTCGAGCAGTACTTC; CDR3 protein: CASSPGLFEQYF
clone size: few; V gene: TRBV4-1; J gene: TRBJ2-1; D gene: .; CDR3 DNA: TGCGCCAGCAAAAAGGGAAGTTGGAACAATGAGCAGTTCTTC; CDR3 protein: CASKKGSWNNEQFF
clone size: .; V gene: TRBV6-1; J gene: TRBJ1-3; D gene: .; CDR3 DNA: TGTGCCATAAAAGGGGGCTCTGGAAACACCATATATTTT; CDR3 protein: CAIKGGSGNTIYF
clone size: .; V gene: TRBV6-1; J gene: TRBJ2-1; D gene: TRBD2; CDR3 DNA: TGTGCCAGCATGCTAACTAGCGGATTCTACAATGAGCAGTTCTTC; CDR3 protein: CASMLTSGFYNEQFF
clone size: few; V gene: TRBV7-8; J gene: TRBJ1-2; D gene: .; CDR3 DNA: TGTGCCAGCAGCTTAGCGCTTGGCGTATATGGCTACACCTTC; CDR3 protein: CASSLALGVYGYTF